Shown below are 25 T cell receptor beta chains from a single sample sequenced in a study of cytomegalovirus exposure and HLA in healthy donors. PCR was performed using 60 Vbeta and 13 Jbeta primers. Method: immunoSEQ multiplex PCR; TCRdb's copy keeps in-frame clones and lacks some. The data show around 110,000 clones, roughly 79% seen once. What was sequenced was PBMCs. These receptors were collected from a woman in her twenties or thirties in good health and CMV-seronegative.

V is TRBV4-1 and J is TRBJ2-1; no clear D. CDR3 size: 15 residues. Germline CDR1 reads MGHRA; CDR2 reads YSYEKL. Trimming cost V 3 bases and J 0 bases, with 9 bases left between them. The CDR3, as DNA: TGCGCCAGCAGCCACATCGAGAGCTCCTACAATGAGCAGTTCTTC. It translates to CASSHIESSYNEQFF.

The CDR3 bases are TGTGCCAGCTCCGGGACTGCAGCGGGGGGGAACACTGAAGCTTTCTTT. Translation: CASSGTAAGGNTEAFF. The gene calls are TRBV27 and TRBJ1-1; D possibly corresponds to TRBD1 (5 bases). Germline assignment: CDR1 MNHEY and CDR2 SMNVEV (reference sequence). The V end was cut by 8 bases, the J end by 1 base, with 20 bases between. The CDR3 extends over 16 amino acids.

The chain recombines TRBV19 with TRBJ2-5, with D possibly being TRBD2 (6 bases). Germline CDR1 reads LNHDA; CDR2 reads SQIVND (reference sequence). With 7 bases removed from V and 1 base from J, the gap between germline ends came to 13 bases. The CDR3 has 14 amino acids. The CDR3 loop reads CASTPGVLQETQYF. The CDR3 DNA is TGTGCCAGTACCCCGGGGGTACTCCAAGAGACCCAGTACTTC.

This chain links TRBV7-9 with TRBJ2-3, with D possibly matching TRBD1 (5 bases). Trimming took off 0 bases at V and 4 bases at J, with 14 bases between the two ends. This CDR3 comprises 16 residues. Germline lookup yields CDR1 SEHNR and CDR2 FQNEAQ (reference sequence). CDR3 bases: TGTGCCAGCAGCTTAGCGAGGCGACAGCACGCAGATACGCAGTATTTT. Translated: CASSLARRQHADTQYF.

CDR3: CASSFGQGYNNEQFF. CDR3 coding DNA: TGTGCCAGCAGCTTCGGACAGGGGTACAATAATGAGCAGTTCTTC. The chain is built from TRBV7-9 and TRBJ2-1, with 9 bases lining up with TRBD1. The CDR3 runs to 15 residues. J was trimmed by 7 bases and V by 3 bases; bases with no gene match: 7. Germline CDR1 SEHNR, CDR2 FQNEAQ (reference sequence).

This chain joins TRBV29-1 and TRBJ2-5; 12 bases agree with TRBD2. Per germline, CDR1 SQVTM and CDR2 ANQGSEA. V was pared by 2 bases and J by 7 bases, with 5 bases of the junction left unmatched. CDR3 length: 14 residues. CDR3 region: CSVESSGRVATQYF. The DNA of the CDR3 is TGCAGCGTTGAATCTAGCGGGAGGGTGGCGACCCAGTACTTC. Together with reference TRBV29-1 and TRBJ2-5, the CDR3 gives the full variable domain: SAVISQKPSRDICQRGTSLTIQCQVDSQVTMMFWYRQQPGQSLTLIATANQGSEATYESGFVIDKFPISRPNLTFSTLTVSNMSPEDSSIYLCSVESSGRVATQYFGPGTRLLVL.

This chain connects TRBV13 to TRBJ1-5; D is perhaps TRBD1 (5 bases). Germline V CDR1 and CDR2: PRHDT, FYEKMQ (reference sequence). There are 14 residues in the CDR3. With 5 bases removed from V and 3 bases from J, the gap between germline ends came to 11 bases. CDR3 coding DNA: TGTGCCAGCAGCCAACCGGGGGTCAATCAGCCCCAGCATTTT. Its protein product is CASSQPGVNQPQHF.

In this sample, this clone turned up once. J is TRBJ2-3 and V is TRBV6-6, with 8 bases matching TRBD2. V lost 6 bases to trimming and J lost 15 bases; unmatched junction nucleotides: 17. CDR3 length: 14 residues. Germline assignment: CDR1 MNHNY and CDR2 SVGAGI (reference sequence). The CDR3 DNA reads TGTGCCAGCAGCTTCGTCGCGGGGGGCCGTTCGATTTATTTT. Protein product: CASSFVAGGRSIYF.

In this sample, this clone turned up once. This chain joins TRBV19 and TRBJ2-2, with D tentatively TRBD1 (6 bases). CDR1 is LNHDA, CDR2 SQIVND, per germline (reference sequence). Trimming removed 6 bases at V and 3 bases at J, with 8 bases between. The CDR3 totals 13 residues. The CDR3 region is CASSTGYTGELFF. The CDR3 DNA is TGTGCCAGTAGCACAGGGTACACCGGGGAGCTGTTTTTT.

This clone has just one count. CDR3 sequence: CASSVLSGRQETQYF. The DNA for the CDR3 is TGTGCCAGCAGTGTTCTTAGCGGGAGACAAGAGACCCAGTACTTC. V and J are TRBV2 and TRBJ2-5; TRBD2 aligns across 9 bases. The germline V gene has CDR1 SNHLY and CDR2 FYNNEI. The CDR3 is 15 residues long. V lost 4 bases and J lost 2; bases outside the gene matches: 5.

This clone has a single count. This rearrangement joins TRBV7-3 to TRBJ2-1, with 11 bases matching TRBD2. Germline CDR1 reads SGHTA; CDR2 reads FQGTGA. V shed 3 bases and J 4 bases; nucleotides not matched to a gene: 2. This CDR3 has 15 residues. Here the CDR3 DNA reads TGTGCCAGCAGCTTCATAGCGGGAGGGTACAATGAGCAGTTCTTC. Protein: CASSFIAGGYNEQFF.

DNA of the CDR3: TGTGCCTGGGGGCTAGGACAGTACAACTATGGCTACACCTTC. This gives the protein CAWGLGQYNYGYTF. The rearrangement joins TRBV30 to TRBJ1-2, with TRBD1 as a possible D gene (6 bases). CDR1 GTSNPN and CDR2 SVGIG come from the germline V gene (reference sequence). Trimming pared 5 bases from V and 2 bases from J, leaving 15 bases between. The CDR3 spans 14 residues. The variable domain in full, completed from reference TRBV30 and TRBJ1-2, reads SQTIHQWPATLVQPVGSPLSLECTVEGTSNPNLYWYRQAAGRGLQLLFYSVGIGQISSEVPQNLSASRPQDRQFILSSKKLLLSDSGFYLCAWGLGQYNYGYTFGSGTRLTVV.

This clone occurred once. The chain's CDR3 is CASSPGLGGIGELFF. The CDR3, as DNA: TGTGCCAGCAGCCCGGGACTAGGAGGGATCGGGGAGCTGTTTTTT. The chain links TRBV5-4 to TRBJ2-2; 8 positions match TRBD2. Germline lookup yields CDR1 SGHNT and CDR2 YYREEE (reference sequence). The CDR3 has 15 residues. The V segment lost 4 bases and the J segment 7 bases; nucleotides outside the gene matches: 9.

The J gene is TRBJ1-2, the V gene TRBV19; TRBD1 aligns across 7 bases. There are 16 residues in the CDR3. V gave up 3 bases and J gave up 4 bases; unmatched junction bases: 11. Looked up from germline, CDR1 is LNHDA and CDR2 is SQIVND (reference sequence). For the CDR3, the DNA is TGTGCCAGTAGTATTGGGGCCGGGACAGTCATCTATGGCTACACCTTC. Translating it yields CASSIGAGTVIYGYTF.

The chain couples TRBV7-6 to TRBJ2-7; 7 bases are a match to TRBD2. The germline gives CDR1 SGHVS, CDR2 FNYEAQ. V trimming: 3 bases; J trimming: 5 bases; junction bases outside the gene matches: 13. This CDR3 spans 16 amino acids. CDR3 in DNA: TGTGCCAGCAGCTTTGGGGTTAGTATGGCGGGAGACGAGCAGTACTTC. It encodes CASSFGVSMAGDEQYF.

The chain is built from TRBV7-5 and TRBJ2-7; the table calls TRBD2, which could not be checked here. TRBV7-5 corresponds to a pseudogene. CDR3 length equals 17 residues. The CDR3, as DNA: TGTGCCAGAAGCTTAATCGAGCGGGAGTGCTCTCTCTACGAGCAGTACTTC. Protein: CARSLIERECSLYEQYF.

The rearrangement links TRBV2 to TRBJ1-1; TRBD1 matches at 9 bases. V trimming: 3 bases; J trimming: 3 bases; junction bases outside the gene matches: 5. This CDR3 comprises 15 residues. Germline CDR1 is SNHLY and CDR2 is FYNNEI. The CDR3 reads CASSDLGQGDTEAFF. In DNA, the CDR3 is TGTGCCAGCAGTGACTTGGGACAGGGCGACACTGAAGCTTTCTTT. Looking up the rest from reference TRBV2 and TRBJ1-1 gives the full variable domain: EPEVTQTPSHQVTQMGQEVILRCVPISNHLYFYWYRQILGQKVEFLVSFYNNEISEKSEIFDDQFSVERPDGSNFTLKIRSTKLEDSAMYFCASSDLGQGDTEAFFGQGTRLTVV.

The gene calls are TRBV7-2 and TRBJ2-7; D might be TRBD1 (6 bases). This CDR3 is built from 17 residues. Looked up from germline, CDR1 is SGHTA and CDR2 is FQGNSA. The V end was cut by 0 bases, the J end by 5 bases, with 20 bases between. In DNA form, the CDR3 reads TGTGCCAGCAGCTTAGCAGCCACTAAGGGCAGGGGTGACGAGCAGTACTTC. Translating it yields CASSLAATKGRGDEQYF. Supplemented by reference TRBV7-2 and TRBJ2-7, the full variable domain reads GAGVSQSPSNKVTEKGKDVELRCDPISGHTALYWYRQSLGQGLEFLIYFQGNSAPDKSGLPSDRFSAERTGGSVSTLTIQRTQQEDSAVYLCASSLAATKGRGDEQYFGPGTRLTVT.

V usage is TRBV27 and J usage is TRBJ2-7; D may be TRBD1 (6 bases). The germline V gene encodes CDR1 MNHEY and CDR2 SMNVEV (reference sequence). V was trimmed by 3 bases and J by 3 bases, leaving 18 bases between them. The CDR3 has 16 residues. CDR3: CASSFRTAPSLYEQYF. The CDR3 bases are TGTGCCAGCAGTTTCCGGACAGCGCCAAGTCTCTACGAGCAGTACTTC.

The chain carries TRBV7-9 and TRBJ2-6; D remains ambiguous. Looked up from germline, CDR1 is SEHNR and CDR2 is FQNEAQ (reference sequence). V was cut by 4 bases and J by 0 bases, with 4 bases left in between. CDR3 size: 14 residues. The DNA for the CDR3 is TGTGCCAGCAGCTCGTACTCTGGGGCCAACGTCCTGACTTTC. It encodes CASSSYSGANVLTF.

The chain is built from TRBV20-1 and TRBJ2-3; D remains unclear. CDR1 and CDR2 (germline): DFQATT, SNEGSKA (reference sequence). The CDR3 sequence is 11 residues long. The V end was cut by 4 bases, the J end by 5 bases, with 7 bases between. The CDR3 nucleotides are TGCAGTGCTAAAAGACTAGATACGCAGTATTTT. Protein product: CSAKRLDTQYF.

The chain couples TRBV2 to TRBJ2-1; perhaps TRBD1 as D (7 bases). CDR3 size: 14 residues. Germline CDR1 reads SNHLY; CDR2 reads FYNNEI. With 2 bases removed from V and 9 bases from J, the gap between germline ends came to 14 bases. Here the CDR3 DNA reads TGTGCCAGCAGTGAACGGAGGGGGCCCGGTGAGCAGTTCTTC. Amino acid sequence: CASSERRGPGEQFF.

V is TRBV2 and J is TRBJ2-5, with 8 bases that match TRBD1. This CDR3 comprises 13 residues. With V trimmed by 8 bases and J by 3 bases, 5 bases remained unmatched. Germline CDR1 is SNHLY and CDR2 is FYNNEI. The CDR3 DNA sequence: TGTGCCAGCCAGGGACAGGTCGAAGAGACCCAGTACTTC. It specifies CASQGQVEETQYF.

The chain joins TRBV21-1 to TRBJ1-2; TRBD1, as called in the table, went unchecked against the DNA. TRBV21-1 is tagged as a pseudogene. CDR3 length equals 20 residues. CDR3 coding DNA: TGTGCCAGCAGCAATGGGACCTTGCCAGGGGGCGAGGGATCTACCTATGGCTACACCTTC. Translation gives CASSNGTLPGGEGSTYGYTF.

The CDR3 nucleotides are TGTGCCAGCAGTCTCCAGCAGGGAGAGACCCAGTACTTC. Protein: CASSLQQGETQYF. The chain uses TRBV6-4 and TRBJ2-5, with D possibly matching TRBD1 (5 bases). V lost 5 bases to trimming and J lost 4 bases, with 11 bases between them. This CDR3 is built from 13 residues. Per germline, CDR1 MRHNA and CDR2 SNTAGT.